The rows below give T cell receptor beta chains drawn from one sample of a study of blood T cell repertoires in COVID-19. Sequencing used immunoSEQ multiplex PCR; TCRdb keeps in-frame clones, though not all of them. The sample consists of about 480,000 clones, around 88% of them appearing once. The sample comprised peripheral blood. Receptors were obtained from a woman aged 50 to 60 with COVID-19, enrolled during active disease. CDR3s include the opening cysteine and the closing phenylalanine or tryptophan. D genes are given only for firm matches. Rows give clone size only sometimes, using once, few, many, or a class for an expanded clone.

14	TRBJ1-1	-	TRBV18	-	TGTGCCAGCTCACCACCAGGGGAATACACTGAAGCTTTCTTT	CASSPPGEYTEAFF
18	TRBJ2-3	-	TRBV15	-	TGTGCCACCAGCGGAGAGAGATATAGCGGATCTAGCACAGATACGCAGTATTTT	CATSGERYSGSSTDTQYF
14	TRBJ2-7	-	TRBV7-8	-	TGTGCCAGCAGCTTAACAAGGACAGTCTACGAGCAGTACTTC	CASSLTRTVYEQYF
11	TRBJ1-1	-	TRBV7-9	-	TGTGCCAGCGGCCTCGTTACTGAAGCTTTCTTT	CASGLVTEAFF
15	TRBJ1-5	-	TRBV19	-	TGTGCCAGTAGTATAGGGCCGGGGGGGCATCAGCCCCAGCATTTT	CASSIGPGGHQPQHF
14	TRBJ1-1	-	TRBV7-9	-	TGTGCCAGCAGCCCTTTAGAAAGAAACACTGAAGCTTTCTTT	CASSPLERNTEAFF
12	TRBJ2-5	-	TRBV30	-	TGTGCCTGGGATAGGGGAGGAGAGACCCAGTACTTC	CAWDRGGETQYF
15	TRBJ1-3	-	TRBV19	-	TGTGCCAGTAGTATATGGGCACGCTCTGGAAACACCATATATTTT	CASSIWARSGNTIYF
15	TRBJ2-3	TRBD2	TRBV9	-	TGTGCCAGCAGCGTAGTCGGGGGGAGGACAGATACGCAGTATTTT	CASSVVGGRTDTQYF
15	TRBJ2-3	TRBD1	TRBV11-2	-	TGTGCCAGCAGCTCTAGGGACAGAATCACAGATACGCAGTATTTT	CASSSRDRITDTQYF
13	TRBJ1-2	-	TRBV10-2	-	TGCGCCAGCAGTGTAAGGGGGAGCTATGGCTACACCTTC	CASSVRGSYGYTF
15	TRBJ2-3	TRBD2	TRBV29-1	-	TGCAGCGTTGAAGATTTAGCGGGTTTAACAGATACGCAGTATTTT	CSVEDLAGLTDTQYF
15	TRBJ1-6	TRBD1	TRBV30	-	TGTGCCTGCAAGTTTAAGGGACAGGGGAATTCACCCCTCCACTTT	CACKFKGQGNSPLHF
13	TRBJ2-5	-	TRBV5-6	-	TGTGCCAGCAGCTTGGCGACTCCGGAGACCCAGTACTTC	CASSLATPETQYF
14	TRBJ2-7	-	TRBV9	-	TGTGCCAGCAGCGTTGAACACGGGGGTTACGAGCAGTACTTC	CASSVEHGGYEQYF
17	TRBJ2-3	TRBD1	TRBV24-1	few	TGTGCCACCAGTGAACCGGGCGACAGGGTGAGCACAGATACGCAGTATTTT	CATSEPGDRVSTDTQYF
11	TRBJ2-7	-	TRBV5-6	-	TGTGCCAGCAGCCTTAACTACGAGCAGTACTTC	CASSLNYEQYF
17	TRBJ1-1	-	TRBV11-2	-	TGTGCCAGCAGCTTACGGACAGCCCAAAATCCTAACACTGAAGCTTTCTTT	CASSLRTAQNPNTEAFF
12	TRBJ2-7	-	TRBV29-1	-	TGCAGCGCTGGGAGGAGGGGTGAGGAGCAGTACTTC	CSAGRRGEEQYF
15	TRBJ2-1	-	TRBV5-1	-	TGCGCCAGCAGCTTGGGAGGGGACACCTACAATGAGCAGTTCTTC	CASSLGGDTYNEQFF
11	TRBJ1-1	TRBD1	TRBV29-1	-	TGCAGCGTGGACAGGGACACTGAAGCTTTCTTT	CSVDRDTEAFF
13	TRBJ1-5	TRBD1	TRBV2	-	TGTGCCAGCAGGGGGACAGGGTATCAGCCCCAGCATTTT	CASRGTGYQPQHF
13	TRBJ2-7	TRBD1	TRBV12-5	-	TGTGCTAGTGGTTTGGGGACAGGCGGCGAGCAGTACTTC	CASGLGTGGEQYF
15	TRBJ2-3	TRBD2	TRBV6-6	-	TGTGCCAGCAGTGTACTAGCGGTGGGCTCAGGGACGCAGTATTTT	CASSVLAVGSGTQYF
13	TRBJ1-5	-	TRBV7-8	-	TGTGCCAGCAGCTTAGCCGTAAATCAGCCCCAGCATTTT	CASSLAVNQPQHF
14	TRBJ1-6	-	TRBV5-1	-	TGCGCCAGCAGCTCGGGACATCGCGGCTCACCCCTCCACTTT	CASSSGHRGSPLHF
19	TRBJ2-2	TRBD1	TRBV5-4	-	TGTGCCAGCAGCTTAGCCCGGACAGGGGTCTCTTATGGCACCGGGGAGCTGTTTTTT	CASSLARTGVSYGTGELFF
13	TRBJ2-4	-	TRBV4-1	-	TGCGCCAGCAGCCGGCTAGCCAAAAACATTCAGTACTTC	CASSRLAKNIQYF
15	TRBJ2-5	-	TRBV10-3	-	TGTGCCATCAGGGGGCACCAACAGAGTCAAGAGACCCAGTACTTC	CAIRGHQQSQETQYF
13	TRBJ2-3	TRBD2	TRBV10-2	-	TGCGCCAGCAAGCCTAGCGGGGGAGATACGCAGTATTTT	CASKPSGGDTQYF
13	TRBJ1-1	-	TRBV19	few	TGTGCCAGTAGTCTACAGTCTGACACTGAAGCTTTCTTT	CASSLQSDTEAFF
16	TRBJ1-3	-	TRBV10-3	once	TGTGCCATCAGTGAGTCTAACAGGCCGGGTGGAAACACCATATATTTT	CAISESNRPGGNTIYF
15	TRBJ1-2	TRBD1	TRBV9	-	TGTGCCAGCAGCGATTCCGGGACAGGGATTGTAGGCTACACCTTC	CASSDSGTGIVGYTF
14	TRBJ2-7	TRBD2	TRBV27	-	TGTGCCAGCAGTTTATCAGCGGGGATCGACGAGCAGTACTTC	CASSLSAGIDEQYF
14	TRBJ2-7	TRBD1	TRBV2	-	TGTGCCAGCACCGAACAGGGGGCTAAGAACGAGCAGTACTTC	CASTEQGAKNEQYF
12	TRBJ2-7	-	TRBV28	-	TGTGCCAGCAGTTTCCAGGGGCTCGGGCAGTACTTC	CASSFQGLGQYF
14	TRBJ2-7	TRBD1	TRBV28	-	TGTGCCAGCAGCTCAACAGGGGACTCCTACGAGCAGTACTTC	CASSSTGDSYEQYF
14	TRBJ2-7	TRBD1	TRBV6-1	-	TGTGCCAGCAGTTCCAGGGGACAGCCGAACGATAAGTACTTC	CASSSRGQPNDKYF
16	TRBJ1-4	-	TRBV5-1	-	TGCGCCAGCAGCTTCGGGCTGGGGGGTATGAATGAAAAACTGTTTTTT	CASSFGLGGMNEKLFF
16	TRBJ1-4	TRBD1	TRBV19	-	TGTGCCAGTAGTCCCGACAGGGGGCGCGTAGATGAAAAACTGTTTTTT	CASSPDRGRVDEKLFF
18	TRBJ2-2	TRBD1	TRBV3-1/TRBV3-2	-	TGTGCCAGCAGCCACCCAGGGACAGCCACGACGAACACCGGGGAGCTGTTTTTT	CASSHPGTATTNTGELFF
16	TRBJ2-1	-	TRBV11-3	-	TGTGCCAGCAGCTTAGAGGGAGCGGAGACCTACAATGAGCAGTTCTTC	CASSLEGAETYNEQFF
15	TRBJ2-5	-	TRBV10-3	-	TGTGCCTCTAAGCCGGGACTCACCCGGGGGGAGACCCAGTACTTC	CASKPGLTRGETQYF
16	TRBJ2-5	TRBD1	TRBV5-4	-	TGTGCCAGCAGCACTGGGGGACAGGGGGCAACGGAGACCCAGTACTTC	CASSTGGQGATETQYF
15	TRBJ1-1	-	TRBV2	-	TGTGCCAGCAGTGAGTGGTTGGGCCTGCAAAATGAAGCTTTCTTT	CASSEWLGLQNEAFF
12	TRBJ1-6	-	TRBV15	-	TGTGCCACGCCGAGCTATAATTCACCCCTCCACTTT	CATPSYNSPLHF
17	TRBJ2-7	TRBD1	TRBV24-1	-	TGTGCCACCAGTGATTTTAGGGACAGGGTCGGGAAATACGAGCAGTACTTC	CATSDFRDRVGKYEQYF
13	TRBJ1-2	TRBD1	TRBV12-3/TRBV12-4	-	TGTGCCAGCATGATACAGGGGAGGCATGGCTACACCTTC	CASMIQGRHGYTF
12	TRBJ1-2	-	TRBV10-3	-	TGTGCCATCGGCAACAGTTATTATGGCTACACCTTC	CAIGNSYYGYTF
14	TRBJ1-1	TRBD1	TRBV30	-	TGTGCCTGGAGTCCCGACAGGGGCGGGGCTGAAGCTTTCTTT	CAWSPDRGGAEAFF